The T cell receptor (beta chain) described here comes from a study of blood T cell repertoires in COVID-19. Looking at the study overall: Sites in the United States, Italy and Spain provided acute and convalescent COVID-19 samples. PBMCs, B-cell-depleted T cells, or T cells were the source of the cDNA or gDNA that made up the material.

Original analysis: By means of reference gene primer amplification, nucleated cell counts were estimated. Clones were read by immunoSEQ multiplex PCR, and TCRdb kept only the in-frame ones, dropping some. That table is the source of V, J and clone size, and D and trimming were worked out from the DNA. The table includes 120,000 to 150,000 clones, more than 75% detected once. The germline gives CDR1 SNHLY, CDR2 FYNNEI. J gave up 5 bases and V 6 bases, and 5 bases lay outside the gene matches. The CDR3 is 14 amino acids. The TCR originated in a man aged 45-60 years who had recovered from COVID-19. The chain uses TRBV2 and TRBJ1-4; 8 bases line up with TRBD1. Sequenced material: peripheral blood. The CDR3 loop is CASSQGARNEKLFF. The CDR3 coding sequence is TGTGCCAGCAGCCAGGGGGCGAGGAATGAAAAACTGTTTTTT.